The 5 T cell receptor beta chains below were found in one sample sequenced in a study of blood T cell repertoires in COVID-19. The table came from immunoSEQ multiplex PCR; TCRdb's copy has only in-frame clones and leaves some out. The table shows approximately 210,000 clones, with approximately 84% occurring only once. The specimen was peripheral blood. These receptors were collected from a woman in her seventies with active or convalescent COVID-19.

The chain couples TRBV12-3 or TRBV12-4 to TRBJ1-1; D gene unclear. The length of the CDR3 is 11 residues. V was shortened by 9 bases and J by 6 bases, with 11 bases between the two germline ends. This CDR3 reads CASIRRAEAFF. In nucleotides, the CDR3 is TGTGCCAGTATAAGGAGGGCTGAAGCTTTCTTT.

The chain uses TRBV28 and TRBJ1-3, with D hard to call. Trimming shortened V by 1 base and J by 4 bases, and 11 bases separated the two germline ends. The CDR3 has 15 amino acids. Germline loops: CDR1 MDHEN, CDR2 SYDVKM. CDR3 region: CASSLSPSRGNTIYF. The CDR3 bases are TGTGCCAGCAGTTTATCCCCGTCGAGGGGAAACACCATATATTTT.

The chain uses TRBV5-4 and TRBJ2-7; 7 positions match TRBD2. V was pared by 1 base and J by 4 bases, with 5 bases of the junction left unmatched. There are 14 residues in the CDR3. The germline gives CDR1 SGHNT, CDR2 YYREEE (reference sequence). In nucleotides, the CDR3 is TGTGCCAGCAGCTTGACTAGCGAAGGATACGAGCAGTACTTC. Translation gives CASSLTSEGYEQYF.

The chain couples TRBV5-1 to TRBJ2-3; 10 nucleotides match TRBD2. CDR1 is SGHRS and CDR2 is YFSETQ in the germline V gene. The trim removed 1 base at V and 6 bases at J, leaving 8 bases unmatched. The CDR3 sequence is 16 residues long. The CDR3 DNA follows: TGCGCCAGCAGCTTGAGGCAAGCGGGAGGGGGGGATACGCAGTATTTT. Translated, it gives CASSLRQAGGGDTQYF.

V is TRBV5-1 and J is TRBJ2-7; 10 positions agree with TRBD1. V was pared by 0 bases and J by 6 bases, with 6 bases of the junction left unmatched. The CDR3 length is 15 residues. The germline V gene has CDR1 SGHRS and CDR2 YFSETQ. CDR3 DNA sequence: TGCGCCAGCAGCTTGGTACCGGGACAGGGGAGCGAGCAGTACTTC. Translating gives CASSLVPGQGSEQYF.